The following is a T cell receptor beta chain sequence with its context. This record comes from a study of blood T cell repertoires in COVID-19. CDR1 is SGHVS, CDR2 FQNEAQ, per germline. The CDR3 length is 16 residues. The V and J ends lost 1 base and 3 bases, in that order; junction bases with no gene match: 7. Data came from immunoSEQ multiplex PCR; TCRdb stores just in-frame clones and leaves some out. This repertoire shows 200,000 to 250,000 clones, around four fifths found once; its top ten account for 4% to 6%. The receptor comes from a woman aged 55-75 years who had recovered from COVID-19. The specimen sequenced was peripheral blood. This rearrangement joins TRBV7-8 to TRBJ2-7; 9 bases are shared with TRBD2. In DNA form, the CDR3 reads TGTGCCAGCAGCTTAGTCAGCCCTAGCGGGAACTACGAGCAGTACTTC. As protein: CASSLVSPSGNYEQYF.